This TCR beta chain came from a study of early T cells in non-severe SARS-CoV-2 infection. TCRdb independently ran MiXCR on the 5' RACE reads; one entry per CDR3 protein. The sample carries 75,000 to 100,000 distinct CDR3 sequences, around 14% recorded once. This clonotype was picked up many times. CDR1 and CDR2 from the germline V gene are MDHEN and SYDVKM. The V gene lost 7 bases and the J gene lost 6 bases, with 12 bases spanning the gap. The CDR3 contains 12 residues. V is TRBV28 and J is TRBJ1-1, with D maybe TRBD1 (5 bases). Source material: whole blood. The source is an adult who was a healthcare worker with PCR-confirmed SARS-CoV-2 infection or an uninfected control (not recorded which). Written as DNA, the CDR3 is TGTGCCAGCACCATGGGGCGTTCTGAAGCTTTCTTT. Protein product: CASTMGRSEAFF.